This TCR beta chain came from a study of blood T cells in healthy people across ages. Study-wide context: About one barcoded beta molecule per two T cells was the capture yield of template switching. Overall study findings and caveats: Among long-lived donors, naive CD4+ cells were more numerous and diversity higher than in aged donors.

PCR was performed a second time for about 7 to 12 cycles using a sample-barcoded 5' primer and a J-beta primer mix. TCRdb called the 5' RACE reads again in MiXCR, with one record for every CDR3 protein. The table lists around 1,500,000 distinct CDR3 sequences, 28% of them singletons, with about 8% in the top ten. Donors ranged from 6 to 90 years old and were healthy Caucasians in Russia. Every sample yielded at least 6.5 million isolated PBMCs. Points on this clonotype: The antigen remains unidentified.

The CDR3 loop spans 14 amino acids. J was trimmed by 5 bases and V by 6 bases; bases with no gene match: 7. Germline CDR1 and CDR2: SNHLY and FYNNEI. Sequencing was done on a sample of blood. This TCR derives from a woman in her twenties or thirties in good health. The chain couples TRBV2 to TRBJ2-5, with 9 bases lining up with TRBD1. CDR3: CASRRTGTGETQYF. The CDR3 DNA sequence: TGTGCCAGCAGACGCACAGGGACAGGGGAGACCCAGTACTTC.